This record looks at one T cell receptor (beta chain) sequence and its context. What it recognizes is unknown. Some clones are missing from TCRdb's copy, which holds only in-frame ones; the method was immunoSEQ multiplex PCR. Among about 130,000 clones listed, 75% to 90% were seen once. The data are from a study of identifying expanded T cells in peripheral blood. Study-wide findings and caveats: Across healthy donors, higher total template counts meant significantly greater two-week count variance.

V was trimmed by 7 bases and J by 3 bases, leaving 10 bases between them. The CDR3 has 13 amino acids. The germline gives CDR1 MNHNS, CDR2 SASEGT. During the collection period, no donor immune events like infections were recorded. The specimen sequenced was blood. This chain connects TRBV6-1 to TRBJ1-5; D remains unclear. This clonotype was obtained from a person aged 18 to 70 in good health. CDR3 region: CASIEAANQPQHF. The CDR3 DNA reads TGTGCCAGCATCGAAGCAGCCAATCAGCCCCAGCATTTT.